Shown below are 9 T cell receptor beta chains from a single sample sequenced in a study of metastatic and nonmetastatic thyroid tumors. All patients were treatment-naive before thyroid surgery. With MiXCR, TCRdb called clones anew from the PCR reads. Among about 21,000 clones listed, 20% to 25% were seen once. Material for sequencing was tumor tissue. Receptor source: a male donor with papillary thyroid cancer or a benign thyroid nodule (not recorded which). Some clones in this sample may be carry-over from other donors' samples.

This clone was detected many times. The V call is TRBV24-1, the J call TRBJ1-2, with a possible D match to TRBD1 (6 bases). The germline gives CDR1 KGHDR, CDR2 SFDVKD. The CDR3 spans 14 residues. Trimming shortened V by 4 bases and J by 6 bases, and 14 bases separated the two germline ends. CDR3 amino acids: CATSDLRQDHGYTF. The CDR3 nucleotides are TGTGCCACCAGTGACCTCCGACAGGACCATGGCTACACCTTC.

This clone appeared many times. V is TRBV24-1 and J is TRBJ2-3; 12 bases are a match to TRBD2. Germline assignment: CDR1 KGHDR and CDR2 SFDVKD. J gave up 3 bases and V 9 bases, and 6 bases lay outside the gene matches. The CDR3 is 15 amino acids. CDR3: CATQAGTSGTDTQYF. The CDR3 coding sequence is TGTGCCACCCAAGCCGGGACTAGCGGGACAGATACGCAGTATTTT.

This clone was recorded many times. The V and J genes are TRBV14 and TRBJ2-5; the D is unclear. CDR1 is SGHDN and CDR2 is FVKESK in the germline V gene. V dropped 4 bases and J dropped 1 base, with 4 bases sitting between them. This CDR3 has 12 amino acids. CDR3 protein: CASSRIQETQYF. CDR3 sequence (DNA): TGTGCCAGCAGCCGAATCCAAGAGACCCAGTACTTC.

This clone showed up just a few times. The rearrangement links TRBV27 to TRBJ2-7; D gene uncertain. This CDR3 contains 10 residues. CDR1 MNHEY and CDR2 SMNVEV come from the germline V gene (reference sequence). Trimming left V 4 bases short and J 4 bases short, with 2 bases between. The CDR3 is CASSSYEQYF. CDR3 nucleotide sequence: TGTGCCAGCAGTTCATACGAGCAGTACTTC.

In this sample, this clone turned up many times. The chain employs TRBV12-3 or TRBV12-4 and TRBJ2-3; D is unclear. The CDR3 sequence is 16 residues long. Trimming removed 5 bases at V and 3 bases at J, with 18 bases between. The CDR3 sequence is CASSRRSGSRTDTQYF. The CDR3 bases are TGTGCCAGCAGTCGTAGGTCTGGTTCTAGGACAGATACGCAGTATTTT.

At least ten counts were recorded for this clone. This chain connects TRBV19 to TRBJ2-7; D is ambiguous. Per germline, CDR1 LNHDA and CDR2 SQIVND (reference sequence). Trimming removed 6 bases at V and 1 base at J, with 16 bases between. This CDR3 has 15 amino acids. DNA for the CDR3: TGTGCCAGTAGCTATACATCGGAAGCTTCCTACGAGCAGTACTTC. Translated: CASSYTSEASYEQYF.

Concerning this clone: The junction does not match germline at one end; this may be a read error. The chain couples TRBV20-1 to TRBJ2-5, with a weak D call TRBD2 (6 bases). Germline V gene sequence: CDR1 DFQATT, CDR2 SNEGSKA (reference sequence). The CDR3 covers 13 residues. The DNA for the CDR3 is TGCAGTGCTAAGACTAGAGGGGAAGAGACACAGTACTTC. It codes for CSAKTRGEETQYF.

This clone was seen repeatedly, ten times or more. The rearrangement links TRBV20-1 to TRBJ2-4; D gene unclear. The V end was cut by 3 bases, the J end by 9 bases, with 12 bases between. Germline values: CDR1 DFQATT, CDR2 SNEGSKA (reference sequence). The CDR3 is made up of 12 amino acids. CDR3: CSASPGFGIQYF. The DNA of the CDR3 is TGCAGTGCTAGTCCCGGGTTCGGCATTCAGTACTTC.

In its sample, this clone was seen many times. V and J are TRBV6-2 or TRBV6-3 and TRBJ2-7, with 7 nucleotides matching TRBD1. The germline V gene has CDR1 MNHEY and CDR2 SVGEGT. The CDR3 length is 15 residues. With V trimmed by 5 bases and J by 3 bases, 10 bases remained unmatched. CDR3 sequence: CASSGRQGPFYEQYF. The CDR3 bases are TGTGCCAGCAGTGGACGACAGGGACCGTTCTACGAGCAGTACTTC.